This TCR beta chain is drawn from a study of post-analysis software for immune sequencing data. Turning to this clonotype: Its antigen is not identified.

Germline assignment: CDR1 SGHTA and CDR2 FQGNSA. The CDR3 consists of 13 residues. With V trimmed by 2 bases and J by 8 bases, 1 base remained unmatched. Every TCR beta cDNA library bore unique molecular identifiers. TCRdb reanalysed the PCR reads using MiXCR and keeps one entry per CDR3 protein. The sample carries approximately 730,000 distinct CDR3 sequences, under 60% recorded once. Findings and limits, study-wide: Multiple sclerosis patients had significantly lower normalized Chao1 diversity than controls. Five or six TRBV segments (TRBV5-6, TRBV5-1 and TRBV20-1 among them) occurred more frequently in patients than in controls.

Specimen: blood. The TCR comes from a girl aged 10-17 years with multiple sclerosis. The rearrangement joins TRBV7-2 to TRBJ1-4, with 8 bases that match TRBD1. Here the CDR3 DNA reads TGTGCCAGCAGCTTACAGGGGGCGGAAAAACTGTTTTTT. This gives the protein CASSLQGAEKLFF.